The entry below describes one TCR beta chain. This clone turned up a few times. Its antigen is not yet known. Within one base of it there is no much larger clone, and no base qualities were kept. The entry originates in a study of blood T cell repertoires in COVID-19 (dated by TCRdb to 2020 to 2022). For context, the study as a whole: Samples from collaborators originated in the United States, Italy and Spain and spanned both the acute and convalescent phases of COVID-19. Subjects who had been exposed to COVID-19, were actively infected with it, or had recovered from it provided the deeply sampled blood TCRbeta repertoires that made up the dataset. Where HLA class I and class II types were available, the types were taken from metadata supplied by the sample provider, not from assay-based typing. The material from the prospective study consisted of cDNA or gDNA derived from T cells, B-cell-depleted T cells, or PBMCs. The samples were drawn from two sources: the first 160 participants of the ongoing ImmuneRACE study, and over 950 subjects contributed by 6 global collaborators. The repertoires were made available in a free public database intended to serve as a resource for research on the immune response to SARS-CoV-2. Nearly every sample came with metadata listing a de-identified subject ID, COVID-19 status, age in years and sex. What the research found in general, with its limitations: How much clinical and demographic metadata was included differed by source and by participant, and the metadata was provided uncurated.

The CDR3 contains 16 residues, cysteine and phenylalanine counted. Only CDR3 DNA is held: 48 bases, read in frame from base 1. Based on the germline V gene, the CDR1 and CDR2 sequences are SGHTA and FQGNSA. The trim is 7 bases for V and 5 bases for J, with a gap of 23 bases between the germline ends. Each collaborating institution followed its own protocols to collect whole blood in K2EDTA tubes. For TCRbeta analysis, collaborator samples were shipped as frozen whole blood, as isolated PBMCs, or as DNA extracted from either sample type. TCRbeta CDR3 regions were amplified from genomic DNA using the immunoSEQ Assay, a bias-controlled multiplex PCR. In the authors' own workflow: The number of nucleated cells in each sample was estimated by amplification of reference gene primers within the assay. Sequence reads were collapsed and filtered to measure the absolute abundance of every unique TCRbeta CDR3 rearrangement. For each sample, productive Simpson clonality was calculated as the square root of Simpson's diversity index across productive rearrangements. As stored in TCRdb, this immuneACCESS dataset retains in-frame rearrangements with V and J assigned. A fraction of the clones does not appear; measured against another copy, unresolved V genes explain less than half of the discrepancy, and the remainder lacks a known reason. That table furnishes V, J and clone size, whereas the DNA furnished D and trimming. Here the sample has under 250,000 clones; roughly nine tenths occur a single time. Of the sample, under 0.9% falls within the top ten clones.

This sequence was found in a man aged 35 to 55 with acute or convalescent COVID-19. The sample taken for sequencing was peripheral blood. Rearrangement joined TRBV7-2 to TRBJ1-2; TRBD1 is a weak D gene call, 5 bases matching. The DNA sequence is given as TGTGCCAGCACCTTCTCTGTTAACCCCAGGGTTTATGGCTACACCTTC. Its translation is CASTFSVNPRVYGYTF.